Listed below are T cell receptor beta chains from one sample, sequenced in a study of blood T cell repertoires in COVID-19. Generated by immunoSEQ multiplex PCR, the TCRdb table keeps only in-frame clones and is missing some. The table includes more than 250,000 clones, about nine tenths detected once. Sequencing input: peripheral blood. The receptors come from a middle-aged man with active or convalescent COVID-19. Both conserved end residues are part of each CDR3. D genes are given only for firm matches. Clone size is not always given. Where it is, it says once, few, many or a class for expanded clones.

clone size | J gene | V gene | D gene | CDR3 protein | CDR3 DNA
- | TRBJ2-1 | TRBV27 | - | CASSLLKRWGGHNEQFF | TGTGCCAGCAGTTTATTGAAGAGGTGGGGGGGCCACAATGAGCAGTTCTTC
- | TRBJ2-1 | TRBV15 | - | CATSSPNREGNEQFF | TGTGCCACCAGCAGTCCGAACAGGGAGGGCAATGAGCAGTTCTTC
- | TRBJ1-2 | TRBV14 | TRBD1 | CASSPNFGQGSYGYTF | TGTGCCAGCAGCCCTAACTTTGGACAGGGGAGCTATGGCTACACCTTC
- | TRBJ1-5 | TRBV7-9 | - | CASGQGTQPQHF | TGTGCCAGCGGGCAGGGCACTCAGCCCCAGCATTTT
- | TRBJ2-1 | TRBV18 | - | CASSPQDSSYNEQFF | TGTGCCAGCTCACCACAAGACAGCTCCTACAATGAGCAGTTCTTC
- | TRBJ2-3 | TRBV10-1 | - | CASSELTGALILPDTQYF | TGCGCCAGCAGTGAATTAACGGGAGCTTTAATTCTCCCAGATACGCAGTATTTT
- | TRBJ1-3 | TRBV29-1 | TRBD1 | CSALQGSGNTIYF | TGCAGCGCCTTACAGGGGTCTGGAAACACCATATATTTT
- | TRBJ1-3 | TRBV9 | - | CASSVGGRGDSGNTIYF | TGTGCCAGCAGCGTGGGAGGACGAGGGGACTCTGGAAACACCATATATTTT
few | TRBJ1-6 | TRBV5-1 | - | CASSFGLKIYNSPLHF | TGCGCCAGCAGCTTCGGTCTCAAAATTTATAATTCACCCCTCCACTTT
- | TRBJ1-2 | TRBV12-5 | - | CASGLPTTSYGYTF | TGTGCTAGTGGTTTGCCAACGACAAGTTATGGCTACACCTTC
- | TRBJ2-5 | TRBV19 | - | CASSGGIETQYF | TGTGCCAGTTCGGGGGGCATCGAGACCCAGTACTTC
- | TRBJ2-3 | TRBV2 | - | CASSEVGSTDTQYF | TGTGCCAGCAGTGAAGTGGGCAGCACAGATACGCAGTATTTT
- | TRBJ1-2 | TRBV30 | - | CAWSAPGVSGYTF | TGTGCCTGGAGTGCTCCGGGAGTCAGTGGCTACACCTTC
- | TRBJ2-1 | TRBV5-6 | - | CASSVTQFGGYNEQFF | TGTGCCAGCAGCGTCACACAGTTTGGCGGGTACAATGAGCAGTTCTTC
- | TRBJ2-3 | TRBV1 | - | CTSSQDESQREVQTSTDTQYF | TGCACCAGCAGCCAAGACGAGAGCCAGCGGGAGGTCCAAACTAGCACAGATACGCAGTATTTT
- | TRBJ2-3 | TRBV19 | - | CASKGETGSTDTQYF | TGTGCCAGTAAAGGGGAAACAGGGAGCACAGATACGCAGTATTTT
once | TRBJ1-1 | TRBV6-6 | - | CASSYSRTVNTEAFF | TGTGCCAGCAGTTACTCTCGGACAGTAAACACTGAAGCTTTCTTT
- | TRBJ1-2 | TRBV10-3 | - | CAITDLPGGGGYTF | TGTGCCATCACCGATCTTCCCGGAGGTGGGGGCTACACCTTC
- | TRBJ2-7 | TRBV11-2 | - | CASSRQGYDLSSYEQYF | TGTGCCAGCAGCCGGCAGGGGTACGACTTGAGCTCCTACGAGCAGTACTTC
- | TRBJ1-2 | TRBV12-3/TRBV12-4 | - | CASSLMGSYGYTF | TGTGCCAGCAGTTTGATGGGCAGCTATGGCTACACCTTC
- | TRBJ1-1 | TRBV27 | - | CASSPGSMAFF | TGTGCCAGCAGTCCAGGGTCAATGGCTTTCTTT
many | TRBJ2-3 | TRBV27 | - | CASSWRQASTDTQYF | TGTGCCAGCAGTTGGCGACAGGCCTCCACAGATACGCAGTATTTT
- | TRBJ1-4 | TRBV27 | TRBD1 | CASSRDRAIEKLFF | TGTGCCAGCAGTAGAGACAGGGCGATAGAAAAACTGTTTTTT
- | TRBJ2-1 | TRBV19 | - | CASSISTSYTGLEQFF | TGTGCCAGTAGTATATCGACATCTTACACAGGGTTAGAGCAGTTCTTC
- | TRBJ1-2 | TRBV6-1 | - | CASSESPRGGDYGYTF | TGTGCCAGCAGTGAAAGCCCCCGCGGGGGTGACTATGGCTACACCTTC
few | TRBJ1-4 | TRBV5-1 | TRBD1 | CASSVTGGLTNEKLFF | TGCGCCAGCAGCGTCACAGGGGGCTTAACTAATGAAAAACTGTTTTTT
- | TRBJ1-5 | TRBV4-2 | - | CASSPQGPYRENQPQHF | TGTGCCAGCAGCCCTCAAGGCCCTTACAGGGAGAATCAGCCCCAGCATTTT
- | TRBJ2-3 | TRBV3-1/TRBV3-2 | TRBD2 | CASSQVGSGRGTQYF | TGTGCCAGCAGCCAAGTTGGTAGCGGGAGAGGGACGCAGTATTTT
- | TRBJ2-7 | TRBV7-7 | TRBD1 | CASSLGGWLPYSYEQYF | TGTGCTAGCAGCTTAGGGGGCTGGCTCCCCTATTCCTACGAGCAGTACTTC